This entry is about one T cell receptor (beta chain). This clone's antigen is unknown. No clone much larger than this one lies a single base away; base qualities are absent. Trimming takes 0 bases off V and 5 bases off J; junction bases not matched to a gene: 7. From the germline V gene, CDR1 is SGHRS and CDR2 is YFSETQ. Inclusive of the bounding cysteine and phenylalanine, the CDR3 is 17 residues long. The read is trimmed to its CDR3 DNA, 51 bases read in frame from base 1. The data belong to a study of PD-1 blockade in mismatch repair-deficient tumors (TCRdb year 2017). For context, the study as a whole: Between September 2013 and late 2016, the trial enrolled approximately 91 consecutive patients with eleven to twelve types of mismatch repair-deficient cancer, all of whom had received prior treatment and were progressing. Deep sequencing of TCR CDR3 regions was used to track tumor-associated T cell clones in peripheral blood of patients responding to PD-1 blockade. Study-level results and caveats: Rapid expansion after pembrolizumab followed by contraction, generally before radiologic responses, was shown by tumor-resident clones, which were often undetectable in blood before treatment.

Libraries were made using the immunoSEQ multiplex PCR assay. Entries here come from immuneACCESS through TCRdb and include only in-frame sequences with V and J called. Some clones fail to appear in such tables; in the studies checked, an unresolved V gene covers under half of the shortfall, and the cause of the remainder is unknown. The sample table lists 100,000 to 150,000 clones, 86% of them with a count of one. The ten largest clones represent roughly 14% of the sample. Mismatch repair deficiency was established in every enrolled patient by polymerase chain reaction or immunohistochemistry. A few patients who responded to pembrolizumab therapy underwent TCR sequencing. The phase II trial prospectively tested pembrolizumab PD-1 blockade in advanced mismatch repair-deficient cancers regardless of tissue of origin. Peripheral blood T cell samples were gathered serially, both before PD-1 blockade started and at multiple time points afterward. Blood sampling times were reported as weeks after the first pembrolizumab dose.

The clonotype was recovered from an adult with mismatch repair-deficient cancer. This chain is built from TRBV5-1 and TRBJ2-1; 11 middle bases align to TRBD2. The sample here was peripheral blood, taken 44 weeks after starting pembrolizumab. The DNA sequence is as follows: TGCGCCAGCAGCTTGGTAATAGCGGGAGGGCCCCACAATGAGCAGTTCTTC. Its translation is CASSLVIAGGPHNEQFF.